This T cell receptor (beta chain) emerged from a study of regulatory T cells in long-lasting Graves disease. Overall study results and limits: Persistent disease samples used TRBV28, TRBJ1-2 and TRBJ2-5 preferentially.

About this clonotype: The antigen remains unidentified.

Trimming shortened V by 2 bases and J by 2 bases, and 10 bases separated the two germline ends. This CDR3 is 14 amino acids long. Germline V gives CDR1 SGHAT, CDR2 FQNNGV. Investigators prepared the TCR beta libraries by applying iRepertoire HTBI primers and Arm-PCR of CDR3 regions. TCRdb reprocessed the multiplex PCR reads via MiXCR and lists one record per CDR3 protein. The table has a few hundred thousand distinct CDR3 sequences, 22% seen once; the top ten hold 10% to 15%. Time point here: persistent/refractory GD, antithyroid drugs over 5 years with positive TRAb. PBMC RNA was the source of the TCR library.

The source material was peripheral blood mononuclear cells (PBMCs), sampled when the disease was refractory, from a patient treated with antithyroid drugs. This receptor was obtained from a female donor with Graves disease. V and J are TRBV11-2 and TRBJ2-7; D unresolved. The CDR3 loop reads CASSLPTITYEQYF. The DNA of the CDR3 is TGTGCCAGCAGCTTACCTACCATTACCTACGAGCAGTACTTC.